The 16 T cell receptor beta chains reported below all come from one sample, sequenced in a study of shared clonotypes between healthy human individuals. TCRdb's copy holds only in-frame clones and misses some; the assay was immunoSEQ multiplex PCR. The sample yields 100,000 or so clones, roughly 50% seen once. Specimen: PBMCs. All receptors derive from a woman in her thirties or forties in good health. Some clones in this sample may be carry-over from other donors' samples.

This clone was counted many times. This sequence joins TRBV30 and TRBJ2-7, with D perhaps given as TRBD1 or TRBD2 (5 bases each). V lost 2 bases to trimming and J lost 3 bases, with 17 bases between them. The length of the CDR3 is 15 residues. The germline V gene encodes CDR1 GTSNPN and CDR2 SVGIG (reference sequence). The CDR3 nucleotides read TGTGCCTGGAGTAGGCCCCGGGACGGCATCTACGAGCAGTACTTC. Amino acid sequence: CAWSRPRDGIYEQYF.

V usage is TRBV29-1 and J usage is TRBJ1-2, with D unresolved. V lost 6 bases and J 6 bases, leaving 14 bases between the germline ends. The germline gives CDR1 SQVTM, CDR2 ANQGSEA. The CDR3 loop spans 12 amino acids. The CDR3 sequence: CSVSPEGHGYTF. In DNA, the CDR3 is TGCAGCGTATCCCCGGAGGGCCATGGCTACACCTTC.

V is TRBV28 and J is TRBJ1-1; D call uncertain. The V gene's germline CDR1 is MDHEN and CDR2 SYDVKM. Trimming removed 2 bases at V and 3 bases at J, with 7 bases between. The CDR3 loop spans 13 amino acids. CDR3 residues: CASSLLGYTEAFF. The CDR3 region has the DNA TGTGCCAGCAGTTTACTGGGTTACACTGAAGCTTTCTTT.

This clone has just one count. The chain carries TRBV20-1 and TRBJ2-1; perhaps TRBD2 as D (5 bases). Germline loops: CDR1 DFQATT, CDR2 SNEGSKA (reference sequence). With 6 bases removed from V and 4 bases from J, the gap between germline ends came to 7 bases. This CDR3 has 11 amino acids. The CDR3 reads CSAGGYNEQFF. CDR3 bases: TGCAGTGCAGGCGGGTACAATGAGCAGTTCTTC.

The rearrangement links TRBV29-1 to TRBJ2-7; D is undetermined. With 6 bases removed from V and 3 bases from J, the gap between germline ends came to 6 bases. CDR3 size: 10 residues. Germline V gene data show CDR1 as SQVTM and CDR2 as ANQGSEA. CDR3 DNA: TGCAGCGTAATACACTACGAGCAGTACTTC. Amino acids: CSVIHYEQYF.

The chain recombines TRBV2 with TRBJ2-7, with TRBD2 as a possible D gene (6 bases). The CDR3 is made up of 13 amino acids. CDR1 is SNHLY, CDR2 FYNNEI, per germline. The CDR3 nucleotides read TGTGCTGTGTTTGGGGGGAATTACTACGAGCAGTACTTC. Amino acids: CAVFGGNYYEQYF.

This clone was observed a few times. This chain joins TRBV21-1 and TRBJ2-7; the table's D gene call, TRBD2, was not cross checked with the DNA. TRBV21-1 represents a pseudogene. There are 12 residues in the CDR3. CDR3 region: CASRAITYEQYF. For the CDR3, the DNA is TGTGCCAGCAGAGCAATTACCTACGAGCAGTACTTC.

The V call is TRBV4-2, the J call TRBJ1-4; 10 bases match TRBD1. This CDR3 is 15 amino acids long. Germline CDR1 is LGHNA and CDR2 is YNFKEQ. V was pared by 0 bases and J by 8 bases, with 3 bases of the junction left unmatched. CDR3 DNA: TGTGCCAGCAGCCAAGATGGGACAGGGGACGAAAAACTGTTTTTT. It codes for CASSQDGTGDEKLFF.

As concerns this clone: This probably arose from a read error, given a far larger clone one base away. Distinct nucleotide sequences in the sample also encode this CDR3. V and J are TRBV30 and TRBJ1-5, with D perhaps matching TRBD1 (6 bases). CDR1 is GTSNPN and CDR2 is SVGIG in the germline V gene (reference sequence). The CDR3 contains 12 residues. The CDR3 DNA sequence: TGTGCCAGGAGTTCGCAGGGGCAGATACGGCATTTT. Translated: CARSSQGQIRHF.

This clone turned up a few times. The CDR3 nucleotides read TGTGCCATCGAGGGAGGGGGGAATTATGGCTACACCTTC. Translating it yields CAIEGGGNYGYTF. The V gene is TRBV6-5, the J gene TRBJ1-2; weak D call: TRBD1 (6 bases). The CDR3 has 13 residues. The V and J ends lost 10 bases and 5 bases respectively, with 17 bases between them. Looked up from germline, CDR1 is MNHEY and CDR2 is SVGAGI.

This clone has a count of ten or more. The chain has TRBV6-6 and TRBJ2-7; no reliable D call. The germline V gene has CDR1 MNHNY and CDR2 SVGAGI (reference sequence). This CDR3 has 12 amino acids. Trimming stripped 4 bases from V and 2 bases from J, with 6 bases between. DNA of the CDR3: TGTGCCAGCAGTTCCTCGACCTACGAGCAGTACTTC. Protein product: CASSSSTYEQYF.

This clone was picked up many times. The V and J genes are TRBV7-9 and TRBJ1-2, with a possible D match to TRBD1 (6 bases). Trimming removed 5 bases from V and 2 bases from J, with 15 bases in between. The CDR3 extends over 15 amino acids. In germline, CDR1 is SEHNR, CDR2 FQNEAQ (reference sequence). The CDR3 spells CASSPETGFNYGYTF. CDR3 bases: TGTGCCAGCAGCCCCGAAACAGGGTTCAACTATGGCTACACCTTC. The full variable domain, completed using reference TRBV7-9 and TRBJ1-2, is DTGVSQNPRHKITKRGQNVTFRCDPISEHNRLYWYRQTLGQGPEFLTYFQNEAQLEKSRLLSDRFSAERPKGSFSTLEIQRTEQGDSAMYLCASSPETGFNYGYTFGSGTRLTVV.

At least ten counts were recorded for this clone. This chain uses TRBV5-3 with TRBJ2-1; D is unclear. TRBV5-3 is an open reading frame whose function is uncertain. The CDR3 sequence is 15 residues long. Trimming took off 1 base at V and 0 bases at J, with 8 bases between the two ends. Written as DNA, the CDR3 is TGTGCCAGAAGCTTGCCCAACACCTCCTACAATGAGCAGTTCTTC. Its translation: CARSLPNTSYNEQFF.

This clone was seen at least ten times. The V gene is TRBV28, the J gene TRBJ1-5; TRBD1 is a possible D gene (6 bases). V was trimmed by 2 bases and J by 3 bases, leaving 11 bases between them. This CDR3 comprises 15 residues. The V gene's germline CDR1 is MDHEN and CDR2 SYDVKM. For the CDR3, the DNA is TGTGCCAGCAGTTTACCTAGGGGGAACAATCAGCCCCAGCATTTT. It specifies CASSLPRGNNQPQHF.

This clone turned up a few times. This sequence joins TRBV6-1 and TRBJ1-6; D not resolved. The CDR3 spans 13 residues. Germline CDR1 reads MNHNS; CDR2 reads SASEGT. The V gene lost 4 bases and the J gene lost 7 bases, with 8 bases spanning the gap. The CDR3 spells CASSVSRNSPLHF. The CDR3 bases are TGTGCCAGCAGTGTGAGCAGAAATTCACCCCTCCACTTT.

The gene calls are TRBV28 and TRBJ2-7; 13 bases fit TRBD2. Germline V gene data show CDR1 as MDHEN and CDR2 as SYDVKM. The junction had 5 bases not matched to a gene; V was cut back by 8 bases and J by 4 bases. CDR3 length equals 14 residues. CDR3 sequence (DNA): TGTGCCAGCCGGACTAGCGGGAGTTCATACGAGCAGTACTTC. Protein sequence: CASRTSGSSYEQYF.